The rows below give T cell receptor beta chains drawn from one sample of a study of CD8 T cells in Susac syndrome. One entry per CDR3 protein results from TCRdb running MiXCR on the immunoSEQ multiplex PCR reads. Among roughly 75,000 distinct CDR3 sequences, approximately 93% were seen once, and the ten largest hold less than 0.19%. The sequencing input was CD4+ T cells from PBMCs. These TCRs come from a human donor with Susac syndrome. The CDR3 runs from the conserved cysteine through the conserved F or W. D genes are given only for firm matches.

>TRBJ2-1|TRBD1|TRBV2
CASKETGANEQFF
TGTGCCAGCAAGGAGACAGGGGCGAATGAGCAGTTCTTC
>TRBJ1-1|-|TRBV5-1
CASSSWVVPNTEAFF
TGCGCCAGCAGCTCATGGGTCGTTCCGAACACTGAAGCTTTCTTT
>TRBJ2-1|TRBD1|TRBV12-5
CASGPNRGSYNEQFF
TGTGCTAGTGGCCCGAACAGGGGGTCCTACAATGAGCAGTTCTTC
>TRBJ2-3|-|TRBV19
CASSIARTALTDTQYF
TGTGCCAGTAGTATAGCCCGGACAGCCCTCACAGATACGCAGTATTTT
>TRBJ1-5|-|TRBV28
CASSPRGAGNQPQHF
TGTGCCAGCAGTCCCCGGGGCGCAGGGAATCAGCCCCAGCATTTT
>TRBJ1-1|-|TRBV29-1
CSVDQGRNTEAFF
TGCAGCGTTGACCAGGGGCGGAACACTGAAGCTTTCTTT
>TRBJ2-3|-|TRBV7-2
CASSLGAAQYF
TGTGCCAGCAGCTTAGGTGCAGCGCAGTATTTT
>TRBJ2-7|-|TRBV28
CASRSGFYEQYF
TGTGCCAGCAGATCAGGGTTCTACGAGCAGTACTTC
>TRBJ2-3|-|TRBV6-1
CASSEVSRSTDTQYF
TGTGCCAGCAGTGAGGTCAGTAGATCCACAGATACGCAGTATTTT
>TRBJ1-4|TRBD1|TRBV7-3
CASSPGGTGGERKLFF
TGTGCCAGCAGCCCCGGAGGGACAGGAGGGGAGAGGAAACTGTTTTTT
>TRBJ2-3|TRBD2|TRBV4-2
CASSPTSERTDTQYF
TGTGCCAGCAGCCCGACTAGCGAGAGGACAGATACGCAGTATTTT
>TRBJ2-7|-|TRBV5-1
CASSRDSREQYF
TGCGCCAGCAGTCGAGACTCCCGCGAGCAGTACTTC
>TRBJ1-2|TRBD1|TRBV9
CASSVEGTAPYGYTF
TGTGCCAGCAGCGTAGAAGGGACAGCGCCTTATGGCTACACCTTC